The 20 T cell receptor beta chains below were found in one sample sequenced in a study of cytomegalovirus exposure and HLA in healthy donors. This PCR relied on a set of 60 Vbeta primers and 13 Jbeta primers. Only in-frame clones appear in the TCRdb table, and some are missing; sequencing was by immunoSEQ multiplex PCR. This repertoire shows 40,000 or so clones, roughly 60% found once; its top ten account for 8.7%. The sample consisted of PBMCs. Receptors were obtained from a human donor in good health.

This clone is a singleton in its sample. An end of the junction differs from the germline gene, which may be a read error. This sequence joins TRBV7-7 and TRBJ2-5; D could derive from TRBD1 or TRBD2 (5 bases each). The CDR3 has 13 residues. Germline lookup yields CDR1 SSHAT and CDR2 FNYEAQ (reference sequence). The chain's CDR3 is CASSLALGQTQYF. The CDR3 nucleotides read TGTGCTAGCAGCTTAGCGTTGGGGCAGACCCAGTACTTC.

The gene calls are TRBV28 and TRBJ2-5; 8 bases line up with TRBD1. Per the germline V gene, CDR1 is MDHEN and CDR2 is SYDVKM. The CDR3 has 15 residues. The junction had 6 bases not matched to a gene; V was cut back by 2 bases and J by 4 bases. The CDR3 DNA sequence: TGTGCCAGCAGTTTACCGGGACAGGCGAGAGAGACCCAGTACTTC. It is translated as CASSLPGQARETQYF.

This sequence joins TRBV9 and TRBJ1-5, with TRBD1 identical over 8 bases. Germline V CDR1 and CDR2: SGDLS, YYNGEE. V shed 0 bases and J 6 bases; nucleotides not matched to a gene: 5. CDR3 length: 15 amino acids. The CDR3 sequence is CASSVEDREGQPQHF. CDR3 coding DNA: TGTGCCAGCAGCGTAGAGGACAGGGAAGGTCAGCCCCAGCATTTT.

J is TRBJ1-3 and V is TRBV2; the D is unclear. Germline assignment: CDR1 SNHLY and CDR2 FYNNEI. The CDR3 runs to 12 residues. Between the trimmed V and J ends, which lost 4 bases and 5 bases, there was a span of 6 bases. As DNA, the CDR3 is TGTGCCAGCAGTGTAGTAAGAAACACCATATATTTT. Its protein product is CASSVVRNTIYF.

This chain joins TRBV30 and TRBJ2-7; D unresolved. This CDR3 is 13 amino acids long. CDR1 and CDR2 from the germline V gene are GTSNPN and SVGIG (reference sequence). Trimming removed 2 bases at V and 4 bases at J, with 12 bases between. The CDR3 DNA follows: TGTGCCTGGAGTTTCACAGTTCTATACGAGCAGTACTTC. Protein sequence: CAWSFTVLYEQYF. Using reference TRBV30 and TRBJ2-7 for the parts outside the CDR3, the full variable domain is SQTIHQWPATLVQPVGSPLSLECTVEGTSNPNLYWYRQAAGRGLQLLFYSVGIGQISSEVPQNLSASRPQDRQFILSSKKLLLSDSGFYLCAWSFTVLYEQYFGPGTRLTVT.

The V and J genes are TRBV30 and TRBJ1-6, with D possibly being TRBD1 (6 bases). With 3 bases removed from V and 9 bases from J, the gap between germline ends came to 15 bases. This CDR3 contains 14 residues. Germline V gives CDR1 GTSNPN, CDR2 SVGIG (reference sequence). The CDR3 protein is CAWSAPTGTSPLHF. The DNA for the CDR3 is TGTGCCTGGAGCGCCCCTACAGGGACTTCACCCCTCCACTTT.

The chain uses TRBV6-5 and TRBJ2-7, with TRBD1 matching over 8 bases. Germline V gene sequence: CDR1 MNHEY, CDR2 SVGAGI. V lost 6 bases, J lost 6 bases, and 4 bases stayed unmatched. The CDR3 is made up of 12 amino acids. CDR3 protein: CASSDRGLEQYF. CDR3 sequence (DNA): TGTGCCAGCAGCGACAGGGGTCTCGAGCAGTACTTC.

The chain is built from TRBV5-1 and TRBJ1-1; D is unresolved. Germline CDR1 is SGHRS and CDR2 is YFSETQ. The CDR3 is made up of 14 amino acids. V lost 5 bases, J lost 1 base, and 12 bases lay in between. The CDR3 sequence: CASREHIKNTEAFF. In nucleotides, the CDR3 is TGCGCCAGCAGGGAGCACATCAAGAACACTGAAGCTTTCTTT.

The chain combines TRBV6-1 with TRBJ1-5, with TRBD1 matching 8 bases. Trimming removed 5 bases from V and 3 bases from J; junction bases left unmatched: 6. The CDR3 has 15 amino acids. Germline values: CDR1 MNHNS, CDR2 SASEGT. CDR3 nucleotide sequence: TGTGCCAGCAGTAGGGGACAGGATCTCAATCAGCCCCAGCATTTT. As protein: CASSRGQDLNQPQHF.

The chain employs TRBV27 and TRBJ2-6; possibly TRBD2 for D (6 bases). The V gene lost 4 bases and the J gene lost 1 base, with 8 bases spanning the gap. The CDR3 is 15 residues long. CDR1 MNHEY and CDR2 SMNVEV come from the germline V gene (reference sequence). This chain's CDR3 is CASSYGRSGANVLTF. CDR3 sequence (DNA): TGTGCCAGCAGTTATGGGAGGTCTGGGGCCAACGTCCTGACTTTC.

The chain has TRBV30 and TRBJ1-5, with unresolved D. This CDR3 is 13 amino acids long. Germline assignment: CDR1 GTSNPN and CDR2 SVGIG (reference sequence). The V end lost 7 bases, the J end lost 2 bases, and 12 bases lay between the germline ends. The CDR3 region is CASLRGRNQPQHF. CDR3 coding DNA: TGTGCCTCATTAAGAGGCCGCAATCAGCCCCAGCATTTT. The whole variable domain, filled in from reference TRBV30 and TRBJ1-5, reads SQTIHQWPATLVQPVGSPLSLECTVEGTSNPNLYWYRQAAGRGLQLLFYSVGIGQISSEVPQNLSASRPQDRQFILSSKKLLLSDSGFYLCASLRGRNQPQHFGDGTRLSIL.

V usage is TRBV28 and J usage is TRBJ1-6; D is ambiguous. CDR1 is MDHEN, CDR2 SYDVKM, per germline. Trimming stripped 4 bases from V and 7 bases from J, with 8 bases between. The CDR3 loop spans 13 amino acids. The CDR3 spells CASSSTWNSPLHF. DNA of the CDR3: TGTGCCAGCAGTTCCACATGGAATTCACCCCTCCACTTT.

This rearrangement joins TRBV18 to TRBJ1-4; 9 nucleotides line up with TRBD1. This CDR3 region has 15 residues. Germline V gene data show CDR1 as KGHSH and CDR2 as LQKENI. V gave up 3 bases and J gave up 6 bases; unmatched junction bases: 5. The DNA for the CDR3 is TGTGCCAGCTCACCCAGACAGGGGGTAGATGAAAAACTGTTTTTT. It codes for CASSPRQGVDEKLFF.

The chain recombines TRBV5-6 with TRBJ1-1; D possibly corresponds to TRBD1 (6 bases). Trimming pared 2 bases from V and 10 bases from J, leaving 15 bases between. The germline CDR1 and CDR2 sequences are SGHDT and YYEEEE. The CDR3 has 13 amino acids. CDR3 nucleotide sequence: TGTGCCAGCAGCTTTCTAGGGGGAACAGCAGCTTTCTTT. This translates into CASSFLGGTAAFF.

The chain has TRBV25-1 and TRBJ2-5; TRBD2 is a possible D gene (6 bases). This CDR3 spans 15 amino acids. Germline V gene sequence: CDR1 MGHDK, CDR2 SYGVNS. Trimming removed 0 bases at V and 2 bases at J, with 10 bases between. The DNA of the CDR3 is TGTGCCAGCAGTGAATACGGGGGTTGGCAAGAGACCCAGTACTTC. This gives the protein CASSEYGGWQETQYF. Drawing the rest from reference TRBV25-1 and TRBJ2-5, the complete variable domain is EADIYQTPRYLVIGTGKKITLECSQTMGHDKMYWYQQDPGMELHLIHYSYGVNSTEKGDLSSESTVSRIRTEHFPLTLESARPSHTSQYLCASSEYGGWQETQYFGPGTRLLVL.

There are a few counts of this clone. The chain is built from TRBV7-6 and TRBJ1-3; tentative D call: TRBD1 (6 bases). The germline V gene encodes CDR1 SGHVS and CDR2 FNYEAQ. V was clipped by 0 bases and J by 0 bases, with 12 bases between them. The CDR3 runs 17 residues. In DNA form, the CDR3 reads TGTGCCAGCAGCTTAGCCCGGACAGCCCGCTCTGGAAACACCATATATTTT. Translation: CASSLARTARSGNTIYF.

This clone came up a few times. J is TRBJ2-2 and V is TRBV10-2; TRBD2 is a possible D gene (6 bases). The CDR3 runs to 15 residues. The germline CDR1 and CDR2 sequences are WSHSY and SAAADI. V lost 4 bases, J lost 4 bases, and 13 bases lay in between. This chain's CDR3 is CASSAGMGGTGELFF. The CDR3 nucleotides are TGCGCCAGCAGTGCGGGGATGGGGGGCACCGGGGAGCTGTTTTTT.

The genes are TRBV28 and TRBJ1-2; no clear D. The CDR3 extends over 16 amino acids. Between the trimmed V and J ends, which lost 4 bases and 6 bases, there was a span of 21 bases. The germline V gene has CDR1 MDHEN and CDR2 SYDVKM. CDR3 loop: CASSSPQSGRRHGYTF. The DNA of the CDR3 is TGTGCCAGCAGTTCGCCCCAATCGGGCAGGAGGCATGGCTACACCTTC.

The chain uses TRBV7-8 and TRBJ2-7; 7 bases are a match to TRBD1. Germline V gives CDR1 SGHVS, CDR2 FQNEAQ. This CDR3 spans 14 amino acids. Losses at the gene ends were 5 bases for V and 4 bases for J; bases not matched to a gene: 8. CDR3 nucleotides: TGTGCCAGCAGCCGGGACAGAGGGTTGTACGAGCAGTACTTC. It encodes CASSRDRGLYEQYF.

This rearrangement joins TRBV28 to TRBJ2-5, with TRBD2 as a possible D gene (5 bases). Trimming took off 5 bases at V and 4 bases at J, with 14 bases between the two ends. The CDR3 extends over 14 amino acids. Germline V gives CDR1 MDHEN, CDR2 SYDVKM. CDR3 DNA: TGTGCCAGCAGTACCCCCGGACTCCGAGAGACCCAGTACTTC. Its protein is CASSTPGLRETQYF.